This T cell receptor (beta chain) was sequenced in a study of blood T cell repertoires in COVID-19. V was pared by 0 bases and J by 0 bases, with 3 bases of the junction left unmatched. The CDR3 runs 16 residues. Germline V gene lookup returns CDR1 SGDLS and CDR2 YYNGEE. This clone was seen a few times. Under the authors' procedure: Amplified reference gene primers provided the basis for estimating nucleated cell counts. Using immunoSEQ multiplex PCR, the repertoire was profiled, and TCRdb retains in-frame clones only, with some absent. D and trimming were read from the DNA, whereas the V and J calls and clone size are those reported in that table. The profile shows some 250,000 clones, approximately 83% of them singletons.

Source material: peripheral blood. The sequence came from a woman older than 75 with acute or convalescent COVID-19. The chain employs TRBV9 and TRBJ2-5; 9 bases align to TRBD1. The DNA for the CDR3 is TGTGCCAGCAGCGTAGGGGGGACAGGGTACCAAGAGACCCAGTACTTC. Translated: CASSVGGTGYQETQYF.